This TCR beta chain was profiled in a study of cytomegalovirus exposure and HLA in healthy donors. The PCR made use of 60 Vbeta and 13 Jbeta primers. Sequenced by immunoSEQ multiplex PCR; TCRdb stores in-frame clones only, minus some. This table has approximately 190,000 clones, about 84% appearing once. CDR1 and CDR2 from the germline V gene are MNHEY and SMNVEV (reference sequence). With 7 bases clipped from V and 1 base from J, the junction kept 7 bases outside the gene matches. CDR3 length: 14 residues. Input material: PBMCs. J is TRBJ2-7 and V is TRBV27, with 7 bases matching TRBD1. The receptor comes from a man in his fifties or sixties in good health and CMV-seronegative. DNA for the CDR3: TGTGCCAGCACCCGGGCAGGGGGTTCCTACGAGCAGTACTTC. It encodes CASTRAGGSYEQYF.